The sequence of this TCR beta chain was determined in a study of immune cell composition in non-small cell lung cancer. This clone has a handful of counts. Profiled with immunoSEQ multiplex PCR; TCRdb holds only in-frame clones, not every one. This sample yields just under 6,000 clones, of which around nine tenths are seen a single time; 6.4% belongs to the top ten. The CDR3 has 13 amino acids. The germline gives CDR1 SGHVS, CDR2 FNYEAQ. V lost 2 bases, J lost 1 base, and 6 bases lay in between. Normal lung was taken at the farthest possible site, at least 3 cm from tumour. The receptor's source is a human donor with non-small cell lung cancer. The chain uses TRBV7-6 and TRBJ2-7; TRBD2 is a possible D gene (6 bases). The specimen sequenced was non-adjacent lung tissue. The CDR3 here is CASSLRESYEQYF. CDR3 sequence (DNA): TGTGCCAGCAGCTTACGGGAGTCCTACGAGCAGTACTTC.